This record covers a single T cell receptor beta chain. The antigen remains undetermined. This record belongs to a study of T cells in localized non-small cell lung cancer. General study findings and limits: Owing to sequencing of a solitary tumor region, heterogeneity cannot be discounted. The highest T cell clonality was in uninvolved adjacent lung, above tumor.

Unmatched junction bases numbered 24, after V lost 6 bases and J lost 5 bases. The CDR3 consists of 19 residues. Germline V gene lookup returns CDR1 MNHGY and CDR2 SAAAGT. Sequencing used immunoSEQ multiplex PCR; TCRdb keeps in-frame clones, though not all of them. The table lists some 10,000 clones, 48% of them singletons, with 4.2% in the top ten. This sample comprised lymph node tissue, obtained before any cancer treatment. The chain has TRBV6-8 and TRBJ2-7, with 8 bases fitting TRBD1. This sequence was found in a woman aged 40-69 years with stage II squamous cell lung carcinoma. CDR3 residues: CASSHAQGARNLYKDEQYF. CDR3 DNA sequence: TGTGCCAGCAGCCACGCCCAGGGGGCGAGAAATTTGTATAAGGACGAGCAGTACTTC.